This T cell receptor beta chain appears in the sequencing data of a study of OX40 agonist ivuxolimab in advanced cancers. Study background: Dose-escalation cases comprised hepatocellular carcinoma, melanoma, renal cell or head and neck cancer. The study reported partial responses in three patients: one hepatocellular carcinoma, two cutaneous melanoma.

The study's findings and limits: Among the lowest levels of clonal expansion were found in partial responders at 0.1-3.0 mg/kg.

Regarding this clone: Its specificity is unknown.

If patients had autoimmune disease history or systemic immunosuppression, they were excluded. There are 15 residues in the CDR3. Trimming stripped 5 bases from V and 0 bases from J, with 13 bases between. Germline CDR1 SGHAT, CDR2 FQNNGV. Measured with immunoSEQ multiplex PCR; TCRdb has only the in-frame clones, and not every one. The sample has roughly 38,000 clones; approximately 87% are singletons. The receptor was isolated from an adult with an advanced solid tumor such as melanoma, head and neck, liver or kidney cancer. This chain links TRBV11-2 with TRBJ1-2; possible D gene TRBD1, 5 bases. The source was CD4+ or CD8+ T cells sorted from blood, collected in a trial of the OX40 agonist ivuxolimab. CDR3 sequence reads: CASSPMRGANYGYTF. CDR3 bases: TGTGCCAGCAGCCCAATGCGGGGGGCTAACTATGGCTACACCTTC. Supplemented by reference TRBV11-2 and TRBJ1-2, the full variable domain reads EAGVAQSPRYKIIEKRQSVAFWCNPISGHATLYWYQQILGQGPKLLIQFQNNGVVDDSQLPKDRFSAERLKGVDSTLKIQPAKLEDSAVYLCASSPMRGANYGYTFGSGTRLTVV.